This T cell receptor beta chain comes out of a study of T cells in Graves' hyperthyroidism and ophthalmopathy. Study-level results: The model foresaw ophthalmopathy a median around 6 months prior to onset. In the analysis, a 13 V-J model separated ophthalmopathy from stable hyperthyroidism.

The CDR3 is 14 amino acids. V was pared by 3 bases and J by 6 bases, with 15 bases between. Amplification yielded TCR beta CDR3 regions, with RNA transcripts as the source. The TCR CDR3 first-round RT-PCR relied on the HTBI primer set. TCRdb re-called the multiplex PCR reads through MiXCR, storing one row per CDR3 protein. The sample lists about half a million distinct CDR3 sequences, 20% occurring once. This clonotype was seen at least ten times. No antigen is known for it. Sequencing input: blood. The chain uses TRBV12-3 or TRBV12-4 and TRBJ2-7; either TRBD1 or TRBD2 may fit D (5 bases each). The receptor was isolated from a man in his late teens or twenties with Graves' hyperthyroidism. Written as DNA, the CDR3 is TGTGCCAGCAGTTTGGGGGTTTTGGCTGTCGAGCAGTACTTC. Protein product: CASSLGVLAVEQYF.